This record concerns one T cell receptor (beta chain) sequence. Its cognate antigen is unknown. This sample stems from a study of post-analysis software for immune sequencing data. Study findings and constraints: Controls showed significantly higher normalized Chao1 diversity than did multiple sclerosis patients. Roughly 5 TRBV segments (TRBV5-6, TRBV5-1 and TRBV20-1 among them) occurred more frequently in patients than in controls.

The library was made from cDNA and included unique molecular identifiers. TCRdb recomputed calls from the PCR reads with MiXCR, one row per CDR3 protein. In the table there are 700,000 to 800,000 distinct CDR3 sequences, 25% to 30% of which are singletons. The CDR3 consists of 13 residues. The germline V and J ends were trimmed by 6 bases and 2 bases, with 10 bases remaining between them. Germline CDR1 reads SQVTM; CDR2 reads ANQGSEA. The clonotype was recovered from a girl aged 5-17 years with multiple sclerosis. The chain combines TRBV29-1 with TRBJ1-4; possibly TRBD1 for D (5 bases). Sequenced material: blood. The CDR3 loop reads CSVWGETNEKLFF. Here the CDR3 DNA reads TGCAGCGTATGGGGGGAGACTAATGAAAAACTGTTTTTT.